Each of the 2 T cell receptor beta chains below was sequenced from the same sample in a study of neurological immune-mediated disorders. Time point described: longitudinal time-point 2. Via MiXCR, TCRdb re-called the 5' RACE reads, giving one row per CDR3 protein. The data show roughly 60,000 distinct CDR3 sequences, more than 9.5% seen once. The specimen was PBMCs. The receptors stem from a young man in good health.

This clonotype was observed at least ten times. The chain uses TRBV12-3 or TRBV12-4 and TRBJ2-3, with a tentative D call TRBD1 (6 bases). Trimming shortened V by 1 base and J by 5 bases, and 16 bases separated the two germline ends. The CDR3 length is 16 residues. The CDR3 sequence: CASSLDNRVRLDTQYF. In nucleotides, the CDR3 is TGTGCCAGCAGTTTAGACAACAGGGTGAGGTTAGATACGCAGTATTTT.

This clonotype has ten or more counts. This sequence joins TRBV5-1 and TRBJ1-5; no clear D gene. Trimming removed 1 base at V and 4 bases at J, with 12 bases between. This CDR3 spans 15 amino acids. The germline V gene has CDR1 SGHRS and CDR2 YFSETQ. CDR3 nucleotide sequence: TGCGCCAGCAGCTTGTTGGTAGGTCCGAATCAGCCCCAGCATTTT. Encoded protein: CASSLLVGPNQPQHF.